This TCR beta chain was recovered during a study of Ad26.COV2.S vaccination and SARS-CoV-2 variants. Study-level points and caveats: Total T cell responses, in the TCR breadth and depth analyses, may have been underestimated.

The treatment denotes: about 20 received Ad26.COV2.S at low or high dose, single or two shots; about five received placebo; per-sample allocation not given. Each sample was drawn 63 days after the first injection (of vaccine or placebo). Recruitment in Boston yielded a donor of adult age, 18-55 years. SARS-CoV-2 spike from the Wuhan strain was encoded by the vaccine, an Ad26 vector. The data were produced by immunoSEQ multiplex PCR, yet TCRdb's version contains in-frame clones alone and is incomplete. This sample has hundreds of thousands of clones, with over 75% found just once. This clone has a single count. The antigen is unknown. This sequence originates from a person aged 18-60 years who received the Ad26.COV2.S COVID-19 vaccine or a placebo. Sequencing was performed on peripheral blood, taken in a trial of Ad26.COV2.S vaccine versus placebo.

The CDR3 DNA reads TGCAGCGACCTAGCGGGAAGCTCCTACAATGAGCAGTTCTTC. This sequence encodes CSDLAGSSYNEQFF. The genes are TRBV29-1 and TRBJ2-1; 9 bases fit TRBD2. J was trimmed by 0 bases and V by 7 bases; bases with no gene match: 4. The CDR3 spans 14 residues. CDR1 and CDR2 (germline): SQVTM, ANQGSEA.